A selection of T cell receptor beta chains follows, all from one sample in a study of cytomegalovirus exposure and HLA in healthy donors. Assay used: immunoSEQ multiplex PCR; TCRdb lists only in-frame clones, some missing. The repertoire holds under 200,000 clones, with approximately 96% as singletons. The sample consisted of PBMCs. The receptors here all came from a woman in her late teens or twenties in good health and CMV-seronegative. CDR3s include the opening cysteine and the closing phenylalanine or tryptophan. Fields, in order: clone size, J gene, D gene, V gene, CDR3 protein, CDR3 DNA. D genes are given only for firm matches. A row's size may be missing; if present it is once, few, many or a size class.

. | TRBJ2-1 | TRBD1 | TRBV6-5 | CASTRQGYHNEQFF | TGTGCCAGCACCCGACAGGGTTACCACAATGAGCAGTTCTTC
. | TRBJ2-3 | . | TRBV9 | CASSVVQGTDTQYF | TGTGCCAGCAGCGTAGTTCAGGGCACAGATACGCAGTATTTT
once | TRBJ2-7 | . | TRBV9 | CASSVGGEPRREQYF | TGTGCCAGCAGCGTAGGTGGGGAGCCCCGCCGGGAGCAGTACTTC
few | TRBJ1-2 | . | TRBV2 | CASSGDFYGYTF | TGTGCCAGCAGCGGAGATTTCTATGGCTACACCTTC
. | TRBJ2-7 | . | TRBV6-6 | CASISQVPYEQYF | TGTGCCAGCATCTCCCAGGTCCCCTACGAGCAGTACTTC
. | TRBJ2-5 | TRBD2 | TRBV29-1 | CSGDTGGETQYF | TGCAGCGGTGACACGGGAGGGGAGACCCAGTACTTC
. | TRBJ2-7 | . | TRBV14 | CASSQWQGGYEQYF | TGTGCCAGCAGTCAATGGCAGGGGGGCTACGAGCAGTACTTC
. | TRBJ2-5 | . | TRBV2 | CASRTPSEQETQYF | TGTGCCAGCAGGACCCCTAGCGAACAAGAGACCCAGTACTTC
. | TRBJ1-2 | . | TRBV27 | CASSPNSGRGNYGYTF | TGTGCCAGCAGCCCGAATTCAGGACGGGGTAACTATGGCTACACCTTC
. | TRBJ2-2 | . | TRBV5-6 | CASSRVRQVNTGELFF | TGTGCCAGCAGCCGCGTTAGACAGGTGAACACCGGGGAGCTGTTTTTT
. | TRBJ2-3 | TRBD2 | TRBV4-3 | CASSQDNLAGGTDTQYF | TGCGCCAGCAGCCAAGACAATCTAGCGGGGGGCACAGATACGCAGTATTTT
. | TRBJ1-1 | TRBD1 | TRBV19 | CASMEGDRGVTEAFF | TGTGCCAGTATGGAGGGGGACAGGGGGGTCACTGAAGCTTTCTTT
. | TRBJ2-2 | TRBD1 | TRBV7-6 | CASSSGQGLTGELFF | TGTGCCAGCAGCTCCGGACAGGGCCTGACCGGGGAGCTGTTTTTT
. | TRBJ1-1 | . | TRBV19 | CASLVSGRNTEAFF | TGTGCCAGCCTTGTTAGTGGTCGGAACACTGAAGCTTTCTTT
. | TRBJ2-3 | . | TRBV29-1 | CSVEGVTDGSTDTQYF | TGCAGCGTTGAAGGCGTTACAGACGGTAGCACAGATACGCAGTATTTT